The source of this T cell receptor (beta chain) is a study of human T cells and chemical hapten exposure. In the study overall: 2% DPC applied to an approximately 2 cm by approximately 2 cm arm area sensitized donors.

This clonotype showed up just a few times. Germline V lookup: CDR1 SEHNR, CDR2 FQNEAQ (reference sequence). The CDR3 is made up of 11 amino acids. V was trimmed by 1 base and J by 14 bases, leaving 9 bases between them. The time point: pre-sensitization, week 0. Treatment meaning: therapeutic diphenylcyclopropenone sensitization with weekly scalp DPC. Unseparated into fractions, whole blood served as the source from which total RNA was extracted. From the RACE reads, TCRdb called clonotypes with MiXCR, one entry per CDR3 protein. The repertoire holds some 400,000 distinct CDR3 sequences, with roughly 4.6% as singletons.

The J gene is TRBJ2-1, the V gene TRBV7-9; D gene ambiguous. The source of this sequence is a woman aged 45 to 65 with alopecia areata. Some clones in this sample may be carry-over from other donors' samples. Sequenced material: whole blood, taken in connection with sensitization to the hapten diphenylcyclopropenone (DPC). The CDR3 DNA reads as TGTGCCAGCAGCTTAGATCGCCTCAAGTTCTTC. Its protein product is CASSLDRLKFF.